The rows below give T cell receptor beta chains drawn from one sample of a study of human thymus T cells. Profiling relied on immunoSEQ multiplex PCR, and the TCRdb table lists in-frame clones only, not all of them. The sample has some 78,000 clones; around 96% are singletons. The sequenced material came from thymus tissue. Source of these receptors: a boy in the first two years of life with a congenital heart defect but otherwise immunologically healthy. CDR3s include the opening cysteine and the closing phenylalanine or tryptophan. D genes are given only for firm matches. Clone size appears in some rows only: once, few, many, or a class for an expanded clone.

d_gene	v_gene	abundance	len	j_gene	CDR3nt	CDR3aa
NA	TRBV5-6	NA	14	TRBJ1-2	TGTGCCAGCAGCTTGCTAGAGGGATGCTATGGCTACACCTTC	CASSLLEGCYGYTF
NA	TRBV4-3	NA	17	TRBJ2-3	TGCGCCAGCAGCCAAGTGGGAGAGGGTATAAGAGCAGATACGCAGTATTTT	CASSQVGEGIRADTQYF
TRBD1	TRBV7-9	once	18	TRBJ1-1	TGTGCCAGCAGCCGGGGACCTCCAAACAGGGGGCTCGACACTGAAGCTTTCTTT	CASSRGPPNRGLDTEAFF
NA	TRBV19	NA	15	TRBJ2-1	TGTGCCAGTAGTGGCGGCGGCAAAGGGAACAATGAGCAGTTCTTC	CASSGGGKGNNEQFF
TRBD2	TRBV4-3	once	16	TRBJ2-3	TGCGCCAGCAGCCAAGACTTACTAGCGCCCACAGATACGCAGTATTTT	CASSQDLLAPTDTQYF
TRBD2	TRBV5-8	once	15	TRBJ2-3	TGTGCCAGCAGCCAGTGGTGGGGGGGTCACGATACGCAGTATTTT	CASSQWWGGHDTQYF
NA	TRBV6-6	NA	14	TRBJ1-2	TGTGCCAGCAGTTGCAACCGGGACGTAGATGGCTACACCTTC	CASSCNRDVDGYTF
TRBD1	TRBV19	NA	14	TRBJ1-2	TGTGCCAGTAGTCCTAGGACAGGGCCCTATGGCTACACCTTC	CASSPRTGPYGYTF
NA	TRBV7-7	NA	13	TRBJ1-6	TGTGCCAGCAGCTTAACAGATAATTCACCCCTCCACTTT	CASSLTDNSPLHF
NA	TRBV5-1	NA	14	TRBJ1-5	TGCGCCAGCAGCCAGGACAGCAGAGGTCAGCCCCAGCATTTT	CASSQDSRGQPQHF
TRBD2	TRBV4-3	NA	19	TRBJ2-5	TGCGCCAGCAGCCAAGCGACTAGCCGAAGTCGGGCCCCACGGGAGACCCAGTACTTC	CASSQATSRSRAPRETQYF
NA	TRBV7-9	NA	14	TRBJ1-2	TGTGCCAGCAGCTTTTATGGGGGGGCCGGAGGCTACACCTTC	CASSFYGGAGGYTF
TRBD1	TRBV11-2	NA	13	TRBJ1-2	TGTGCCAGCAACCTAAGAGGGGGCGGTGGCTACACCTTC	CASNLRGGGGYTF
TRBD1	TRBV30	NA	13	TRBJ2-7	TGTGCCTGGAGTTCAGACAGGGCGGACGAGCAGTACTTC	CAWSSDRADEQYF
TRBD1	TRBV4-3	NA	19	TRBJ1-2	TGCGCCAGCAGCCAAGATTTTGGGACAGGGGGTTCGGGGCCATATGGCTACACCTTC	CASSQDFGTGGSGPYGYTF
TRBD1	TRBV28	NA	14	TRBJ1-5	TGTGCCAGCAGTTTGGGACAGGGTGATCAGCCCCAGCATTTT	CASSLGQGDQPQHF
NA	TRBV28	NA	15	TRBJ1-4	TGTGCCAGCAGTTTCGTGACAGCAACTAATGAAAAACTGTTTTTT	CASSFVTATNEKLFF
TRBD1	TRBV19	NA	16	TRBJ1-1	TGTGCCAGTAGTATCGGACAGGGGAAGAGGTACGCTGAAGCTTTCTTT	CASSIGQGKRYAEAFF
NA	TRBV4-2	NA	17	TRBJ1-5	TGTGCCAGCAGCCATGGTGACCCAAGGAACGACAATCAGCCCCAGCATTTT	CASSHGDPRNDNQPQHF
TRBD1	TRBV18	NA	15	TRBJ2-2	TGTGCCAGCTCAATTCGAGACAGGGGTGCCGGGGAGCTGTTTTTT	CASSIRDRGAGELFF
NA	TRBV16	NA	17	TRBJ1-5	TGTGCCAGCAGTAATGCCTACCAACAGGGTCCGAATCAGCCCCAGCATTTT	CASSNAYQQGPNQPQHF
NA	TRBV19	NA	12	TRBJ2-5	TGTGCCAGTAGTAAGTCCGGAGAGACCCAGTACTTC	CASSKSGETQYF
TRBD2	TRBV19	NA	17	TRBJ2-3	TGTGCCAGTAGTCTTCAACAGCGGGAGGGATACTCCGATACGCAGTATTTT	CASSLQQREGYSDTQYF
NA	TRBV4-1	NA	19	TRBJ2-3	TGCGCCAGCAGCCAAAAGCTACCTGGGCCTAGGGCTTACACAGATACGCAGTATTTT	CASSQKLPGPRAYTDTQYF
TRBD1	TRBV4-2	once	18	TRBJ1-4	TGTGCCAGCAGCCAATACAGGGGGCTCGACCCAACTAATGAAAAACTGTTTTTT	CASSQYRGLDPTNEKLFF
TRBD1	TRBV4-2	once	15	TRBJ1-1	TGTGCCAGCAGCCAAACGACGGACAGGGCCACTGAAGCTTTCTTT	CASSQTTDRATEAFF
TRBD1	TRBV5-4	NA	15	TRBJ2-7	TGTGCCAGCAGCCCGGGTAGGACAGGGAAAGACGAGCAGTACTTC	CASSPGRTGKDEQYF
NA	TRBV6-5	NA	14	TRBJ1-1	TGTGCCAGCAGTTATCTCCGGGACGGCACTGAAGCTTTCTTT	CASSYLRDGTEAFF
NA	TRBV6-1	NA	10	TRBJ2-1	TGTGCCAGCAGTTCACGGGAGCAGTTCTTC	CASSSREQFF
TRBD1	TRBV6-5	NA	15	TRBJ1-1	TGTGCCAGCACCCGACAGGGATTAGTAAACACTGAAGCTTTCTTT	CASTRQGLVNTEAFF
TRBD2	TRBV18	NA	16	TRBJ2-1	TGTGCCAGCTCGTGGAGACTAGCGGGACCTCGGAATGAGCAGTTCTTC	CASSWRLAGPRNEQFF
NA	TRBV2	NA	12	TRBJ2-7	TGTGCCAGCAGTGAAGGGTCCTACGAGCAGTACTTC	CASSEGSYEQYF
TRBD2	TRBV5-1	NA	15	TRBJ2-1	TGCGCCAGCAGCGCCGCCGGGACTAGCGGGAATGAGCAGTTCTTC	CASSAAGTSGNEQFF
NA	TRBV5-5	NA	14	TRBJ1-5	TGTGCCAGCAGCTTGAGGGACCGAAATCAGCCCCAGCATTTT	CASSLRDRNQPQHF
NA	TRBV5-6	NA	14	TRBJ1-2	TGTGCCAGCAGCTTGGAAGGGAAAAACTATGGCTACACCTTC	CASSLEGKNYGYTF
NA	TRBV6-6	NA	16	TRBJ2-1	TGTGCCAGCAGTCCCCAGTTCTTAGGGTCCTACAATGAGCAGTTCTTC	CASSPQFLGSYNEQFF
TRBD1	TRBV5-4	NA	13	TRBJ2-5	TGTGCCAGCAACAGACAGGGCCAAGAGACCCAGTACTTC	CASNRQGQETQYF
TRBD2	TRBV7-8	NA	15	TRBJ2-7	TGTGCCAGCAGCTTAGGACTAGCGGGACACTACGAGCAGTACTTC	CASSLGLAGHYEQYF
NA	TRBV5-6	NA	15	TRBJ2-7	TGTGCCAGCAGCTCCCCGGGACATATCGCCTACGAGCAGTACTTC	CASSSPGHIAYEQYF
NA	TRBV4-1	NA	14	TRBJ2-2	TGCGCCAGCAGCCGAAGGGGGGGGGCCGGGGAGCTGTTTTTT	CASSRRGGAGELFF
TRBD1	TRBV6-1	once	12	TRBJ1-1	TGTGCCAGCAGTGAGGACAGGGACGAAGCTTTCTTT	CASSEDRDEAFF
NA	TRBV5-1	NA	16	TRBJ1-1	TGCGCCAGCAGCTTGGCCATTCCCCAGAACTACACTGAAGCTTTCTTT	CASSLAIPQNYTEAFF
NA	TRBV9	NA	13	TRBJ2-3	TGTGCCAGCAGCGCAAGTAGCACAGATACGCAGTATTTT	CASSASSTDTQYF
TRBD1	TRBV11-2	NA	16	TRBJ2-7	TGTGCCAGCAGCTTAGACCCCCGACAGGGAACCTACGAGCAGTACTTC	CASSLDPRQGTYEQYF
NA	TRBV6-1	NA	17	TRBJ2-7	TGTGCCAGCAGTGAAGGATCAGGCACGGTTTCGTCCGTCGAGCAGTACTTC	CASSEGSGTVSSVEQYF